This TCR beta chain was sequenced in a study of siplizumab effects on memory and regulatory T cells. Concerning this clone itself: Its antigen is as yet unknown.

Profiling relied on immunoSEQ multiplex PCR, and the TCRdb table lists in-frame clones only, not all of them. The sample carries some 100,000 clones, 92% recorded once. Broader study findings: Naive T cells looked more diverse than memory cells and looked like major alloresponse contributors. Researchers could map only a minor fraction of alloreactive clones to unstimulated subsets. Siplizumab significantly lowered the alloreactive sequences that could be traced to unstimulated CD4+ memory cells.

The origin of this receptor is a human donor in good health. The sequenced material came from Tregs sorted from blood.

The CDR3 reads CASSLDQMRNIQYF. The CDR3 nucleotides are TGTGCCAGCAGCTTAGACCAAATGAGGAACATTCAGTACTTC. The chain recombines TRBV11-2 with TRBJ2-4, with D uncertain. With 0 bases removed from V and 7 bases from J, the gap between germline ends came to 10 bases. The V gene's germline CDR1 is SGHAT and CDR2 FQNNGV. The CDR3 covers 14 residues. The full variable domain, with the rest looked up from reference TRBV11-2 and TRBJ2-4, is EAGVAQSPRYKIIEKRQSVAFWCNPISGHATLYWYQQILGQGPKLLIQFQNNGVVDDSQLPKDRFSAERLKGVDSTLKIQPAKLEDSAVYLCASSLDQMRNIQYFGAGTRLSVL.